One sample yielded the 16 T cell receptor beta chains listed below, sequenced in a study of PD-1 blockade in classical Hodgkin lymphoma. The protocol was immunoSEQ multiplex PCR, while the TCRdb copy is restricted to in-frame clones and leaves out a portion. Counted here are some 63,000 clones, 90% occurring once; the ten biggest clones make up 9% to 10%. All patients experienced relapse after autologous stem cell transplantation, and brentuximab vedotin exposure was variable. Source: peripheral blood mononuclear cells (PBMCs), taken at baseline. The receptors come from a human donor with classical Hodgkin lymphoma.

This rearrangement joins TRBV7-9 to TRBJ2-1; 12 bases align to TRBD1. Trimming took 5 bases from V and 1 from J; bases not matched to a gene: 6. The germline CDR1 and CDR2 sequences are SEHNR and FQNEAQ (reference sequence). This CDR3 has 17 residues. CDR3 nucleotide sequence: TGTGCCAGCAGCCCCGGGACAGGGGGCTTTTCCTACAATGAGCAGTTCTTC. Translation: CASSPGTGGFSYNEQFF.

This clone was observed a handful of times. This chain uses TRBV27 with TRBJ2-7, with D unresolved. The germline V gene encodes CDR1 MNHEY and CDR2 SMNVEV (reference sequence). V dropped 5 bases and J dropped 2 bases, with 13 bases sitting between them. The CDR3 is made up of 14 amino acids. Written as DNA, the CDR3 is TGTGCCAGCAGTCCCTCTTCAAAAACCTACGAGCAGTACTTC. Its translation: CASSPSSKTYEQYF.

This clone has just one count. The gene calls are TRBV28 and TRBJ2-1, with a weak D call TRBD2 (6 bases). V was clipped by 7 bases and J by 3 bases, with 19 bases between them. Germline assignment: CDR1 MDHEN and CDR2 SYDVKM. The CDR3 runs to 16 residues. CDR3 sequence: CASKTGGNVNYNEQFF. Here the CDR3 DNA reads TGTGCCAGCAAAACCGGAGGGAACGTTAACTACAATGAGCAGTTCTTC.

This clone was seen just once. This chain connects TRBV7-3 to TRBJ2-3; 10 bases fit TRBD1. J lost 8 bases, V lost 5 bases, and 7 bases had no gene match. Germline CDR1 SGHTA, CDR2 FQGTGA. The CDR3 extends over 14 amino acids. The CDR3, as DNA: TGTGCCAGCAGCCAACCGGGACAGGGGTTTACGCAGTATTTT. It translates to CASSQPGQGFTQYF.

The chain carries TRBV27 and TRBJ2-3; D possibly matches TRBD1 or TRBD2 (5 bases each). CDR3 length: 13 amino acids. V dropped 6 bases and J dropped 9 bases, with 16 bases sitting between them. Germline CDR1 is MNHEY and CDR2 is SMNVEV (reference sequence). In DNA form, the CDR3 reads TGTGCCAGCAGAAACCTCCGGGACCCAACGCAGTATTTT. The encoded protein is CASRNLRDPTQYF.

The gene calls are TRBV19 and TRBJ2-1; D might be TRBD1 (5 bases). From germline, CDR1 is LNHDA and CDR2 SQIVND (reference sequence). This CDR3 is 15 amino acids long. Trimming shortened V by 3 bases and J by 11 bases, and 20 bases separated the two germline ends. CDR3 bases: TGTGCCAGTAGTATCGGGCAGGTCCCTGACAGCCAGCAGTTCTTC. Its translation: CASSIGQVPDSQQFF. Together with reference TRBV19 and TRBJ2-1, the CDR3 gives the full variable domain: DGGITQSPKYLFRKEGQNVTLSCEQNLNHDAMYWYRQDPGQGLRLIYYSQIVNDFQKGDIAEGYSVSREKKESFPLTVTSAQKNPTAFYLCASSIGQVPDSQQFFGPGTRLTVL.

The chain combines TRBV4-1 with TRBJ1-2, with TRBD1 matching 8 bases. Germline-derived CDR1 and CDR2 are MGHRA and YSYEKL. The CDR3 contains 15 residues. J was trimmed by 6 bases and V by 3 bases; bases with no gene match: 9. The CDR3 nucleotides are TGCGCCAGCAGCCATCCAAGGTCAGGGGGCCATGGCTACACCTTC. Protein sequence: CASSHPRSGGHGYTF.

The J gene is TRBJ2-1, the V gene TRBV18, with D perhaps assigned TRBD1 or TRBD2 (5 bases each). The CDR3 consists of 12 residues. V was trimmed by 5 bases and J by 10 bases, leaving 12 bases between them. Per the germline V gene, CDR1 is KGHSH and CDR2 is LQKENI. The CDR3 loop reads CASSSRGPEQFF. The CDR3 nucleotides read TGTGCCAGCTCATCCCGGGGACCGGAGCAGTTCTTC.

The chain combines TRBV18 with TRBJ2-4; D remains ambiguous. The CDR3 has 17 amino acids. The germline V and J ends were trimmed by 2 bases and 5 bases, with 19 bases remaining between them. Germline lookup yields CDR1 KGHSH and CDR2 LQKENI. The DNA of the CDR3 is TGTGCCAGCTCACCAATTCGGACGCCCTCTGGGGAAAACATTCAGTACTTC. Its protein product is CASSPIRTPSGENIQYF.

This chain uses TRBV10-3 with TRBJ1-1, with D possibly matching TRBD1 (6 bases). CDR1 is ENHRY, CDR2 SYGVKD, per germline. This CDR3 has 14 amino acids. V shed 10 bases and J shed 7 bases, with 22 bases lying between them. The CDR3 DNA sequence: TGTGCCACCCACGGGGGGCGAAATTCGGTTGAAGCTTTCTTT. As protein: CATHGGRNSVEAFF.

This sequence joins TRBV6-6 and TRBJ1-1; D unclear. The CDR3 is 13 residues long. Germline V gene sequence: CDR1 MNHNY, CDR2 SVGAGI (reference sequence). V was shortened by 2 bases and J by 1 base, with 5 bases between the two germline ends. CDR3 region: CASSYPQNTEAFF. The CDR3 nucleotides are TGTGCCAGCAGTTACCCCCAGAACACTGAAGCTTTCTTT.

The chain carries TRBV2 and TRBJ2-3; 7 positions agree with TRBD1. The germline V gene encodes CDR1 SNHLY and CDR2 FYNNEI. Trimming cost V 11 bases and J 6 bases; bases outside gene matches: 8. The CDR3 loop spans 12 amino acids. The CDR3 nucleotides are TGTGCCGACACAGGGGAGCTTGATACGCAGTATTTT. Its translation: CADTGELDTQYF.

The rearrangement links TRBV27 to TRBJ2-3, with a weak D call TRBD2 (6 bases). V was clipped by 5 bases and J by 8 bases, with 20 bases between them. The CDR3 contains 15 residues. From germline, CDR1 is MNHEY and CDR2 SMNVEV (reference sequence). For the CDR3, the DNA is TGTGCCAGCAGTGGGACTCTAAGCTCCCTCCGTACGCAGTATTTT. Amino acid sequence: CASSGTLSSLRTQYF.

This clone was seen a handful of times. The chain has TRBV19 and TRBJ1-3; D gene ambiguous. The V end lost 6 bases, the J end lost 3 bases, and 15 bases lay between the germline ends. The CDR3 totals 15 residues. Germline CDR1 and CDR2: LNHDA and SQIVND (reference sequence). The CDR3 DNA sequence: TGTGCCAGTAGGCATACGGGCGAAGGTGGAAACACCATATATTTT. Translation gives CASRHTGEGGNTIYF.

A note on this clone: The same CDR3 arises from other DNA sequences in this sample as well. The V and J genes are TRBV29-1 and TRBJ2-3; 9 bases align to TRBD2. J lost 6 bases, V lost 4 bases, and 17 bases had no gene match. The CDR3 sequence is 17 residues long. From germline, CDR1 is SQVTM and CDR2 ANQGSEA. CDR3 in amino acids: CSVVTFGAGGPRDTQYF. In DNA form, the CDR3 reads TGCAGCGTTGTAACGTTTGGGGCGGGAGGGCCAAGGGATACGCAGTATTTT.

The chain couples TRBV28 to TRBJ1-4; TRBD1 matches 7 bases. Unmatched junction bases numbered 5, after V lost 5 bases and J lost 5 bases. The germline V gene encodes CDR1 MDHEN and CDR2 SYDVKM. This CDR3 contains 14 residues. CDR3 residues: CASSKQGRNEKLFF. The CDR3 DNA sequence: TGTGCCAGCAGTAAACAGGGGCGAAATGAAAAACTGTTTTTT. Full variable domain (rest looked up from reference TRBV28 and TRBJ1-4): DVKVTQSSRYLVKRTGEKVFLECVQDMDHENMFWYRQDPGLGLRLIYFSYDVKMKEKGDIPEGYSVSREKKERFSLILESASTNQTSMYLCASSKQGRNEKLFFGSGTQLSVL.